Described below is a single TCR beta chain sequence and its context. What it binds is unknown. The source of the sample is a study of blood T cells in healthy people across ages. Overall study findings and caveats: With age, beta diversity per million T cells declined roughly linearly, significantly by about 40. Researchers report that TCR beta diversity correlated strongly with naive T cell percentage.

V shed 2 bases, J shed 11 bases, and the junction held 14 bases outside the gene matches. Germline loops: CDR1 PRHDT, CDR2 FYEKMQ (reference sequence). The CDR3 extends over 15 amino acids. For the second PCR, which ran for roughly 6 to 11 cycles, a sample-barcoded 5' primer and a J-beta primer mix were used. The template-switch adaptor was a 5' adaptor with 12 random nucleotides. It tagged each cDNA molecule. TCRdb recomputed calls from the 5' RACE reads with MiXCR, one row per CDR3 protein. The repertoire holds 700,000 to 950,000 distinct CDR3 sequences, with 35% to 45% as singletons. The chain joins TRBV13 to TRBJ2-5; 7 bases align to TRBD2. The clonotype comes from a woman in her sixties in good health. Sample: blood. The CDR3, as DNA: TGTGCCAGCAGCTTAAATCGGTTTCAGGTGCGGGAGCAGTACTTC. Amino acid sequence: CASSLNRFQVREQYF.